This entry features one TCR beta chain sequence. Its antigen is as yet unknown. This CDR3 has 16 residues. V lost 0 bases, J lost 7 bases, and 8 bases stayed unmatched. Germline CDR1 is LGHNA and CDR2 is YNFKEQ. This sample was taken from a study of T cell responses to AZD1222 COVID-19 vaccine. Findings and limits, study-wide: Donors were chiefly white British, with a greater number of females, and clonal diversity was perhaps underestimated. Vaccine-associated CD4 TCRs spanned spike, dominant at 160-218 and 743-854.

Sequenced by immunoSEQ multiplex PCR; TCRdb stores in-frame clones only, minus some. The top ten hold roughly 8.9% of the sample, which has under 150,000 clones, approximately 90% seen once. The sample here was peripheral blood, taken on day 0 of AZD1222 vaccination. The chain combines TRBV4-2 with TRBJ1-4; TRBD1 aligns across 7 bases. The sequence came from an adult in good health. The CDR3 nucleotides read TGTGCCAGCAGCCAAGAAACGGACAGGTTTGGTGAAAAACTGTTTTTT. As protein: CASSQETDRFGEKLFF.